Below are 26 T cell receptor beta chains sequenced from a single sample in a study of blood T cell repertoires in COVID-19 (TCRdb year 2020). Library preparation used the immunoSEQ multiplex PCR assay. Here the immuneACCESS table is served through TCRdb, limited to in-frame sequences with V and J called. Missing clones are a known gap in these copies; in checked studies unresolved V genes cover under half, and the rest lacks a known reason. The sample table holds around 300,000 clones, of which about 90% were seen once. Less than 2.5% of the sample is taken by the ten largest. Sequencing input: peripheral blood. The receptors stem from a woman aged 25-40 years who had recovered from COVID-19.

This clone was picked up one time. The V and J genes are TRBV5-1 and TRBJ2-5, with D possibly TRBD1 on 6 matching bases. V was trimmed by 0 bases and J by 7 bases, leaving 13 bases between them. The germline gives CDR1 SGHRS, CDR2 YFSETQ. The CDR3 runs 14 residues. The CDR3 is CASSLGTALRTQYF. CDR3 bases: TGCGCCAGCAGCTTGGGGACAGCCCTACGGACCCAGTACTTC. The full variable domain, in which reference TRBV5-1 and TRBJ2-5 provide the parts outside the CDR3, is KAGVTQTPRYLIKTRGQQVTLSCSPISGHRSVSWYQQTPGQGLQFLFEYFSETQRNKGNFPGRFSGRQFSNSRSEMNVSTLELGDSALYLCASSLGTALRTQYFGPGTRLLVL.

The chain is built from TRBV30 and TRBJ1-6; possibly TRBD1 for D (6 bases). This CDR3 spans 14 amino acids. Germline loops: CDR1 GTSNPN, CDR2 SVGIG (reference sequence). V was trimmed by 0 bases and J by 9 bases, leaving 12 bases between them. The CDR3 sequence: CAWSVRGLGSPLHF. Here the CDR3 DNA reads TGTGCCTGGAGTGTCAGGGGTCTGGGTTCACCCCTCCACTTT.

CDR3 DNA: TGTGCCAGTAGTATGTCTCCCGGGGTAATGAACACTGAAGCTTTCTTT. This codes for CASSMSPGVMNTEAFF. The genes are TRBV19 and TRBJ1-1; D not resolved. V was shortened by 3 bases and J by 0 bases, with 14 bases between the two germline ends. The length of the CDR3 is 16 residues. Germline V gives CDR1 LNHDA, CDR2 SQIVND (reference sequence).

The DNA of the CDR3 is TGTGCCAGCAGCGAGCAGGGGGCCTCAGAGACCCAGTACTTC. It specifies CASSEQGASETQYF. V is TRBV7-2 and J is TRBJ2-5; 8 nucleotides align to TRBD1. Germline V lookup: CDR1 SGHTA, CDR2 FQGNSA. The junction had 6 bases not matched to a gene; V was cut back by 5 bases and J by 4 bases. The CDR3 sequence is 14 residues long.

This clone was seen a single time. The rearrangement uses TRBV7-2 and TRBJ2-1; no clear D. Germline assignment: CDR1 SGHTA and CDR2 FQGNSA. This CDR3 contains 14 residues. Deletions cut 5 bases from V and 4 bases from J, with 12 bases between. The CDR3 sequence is CASSMSTAYNEQFF. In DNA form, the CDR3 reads TGTGCCAGCAGCATGTCCACAGCTTACAATGAGCAGTTCTTC.

The CDR3 sequence: CASSFRDRPSGEQYF. In nucleotides, the CDR3 is TGTGCCAGCAGTTTCCGGGACAGGCCCTCTGGGGAGCAGTACTTC. The V call is TRBV28, the J call TRBJ2-7; TRBD1 aligns across 8 bases. CDR1 and CDR2 from the germline V gene are MDHEN and SYDVKM. Trimming removed 3 bases from V and 7 bases from J; junction bases left unmatched: 11. The CDR3 sequence is 15 residues long.

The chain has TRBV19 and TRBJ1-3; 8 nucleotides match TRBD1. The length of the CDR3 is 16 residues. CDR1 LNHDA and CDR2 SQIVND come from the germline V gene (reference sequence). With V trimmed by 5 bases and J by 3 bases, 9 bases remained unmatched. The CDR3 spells CASSLTPTGVGNTIYF. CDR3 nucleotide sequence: TGTGCCAGTAGTCTTACGCCGACAGGGGTTGGAAACACCATATATTTT. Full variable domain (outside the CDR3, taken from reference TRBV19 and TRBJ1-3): DGGITQSPKYLFRKEGQNVTLSCEQNLNHDAMYWYRQDPGQGLRLIYYSQIVNDFQKGDIAEGYSVSREKKESFPLTVTSAQKNPTAFYLCASSLTPTGVGNTIYFGEGSWLTVV.

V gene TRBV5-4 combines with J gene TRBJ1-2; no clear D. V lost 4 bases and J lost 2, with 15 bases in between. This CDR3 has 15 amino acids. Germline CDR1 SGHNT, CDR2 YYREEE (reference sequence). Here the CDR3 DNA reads TGTGCCAGCAGCGGGTACGGAGAAGTGAACTATGGCTACACCTTC. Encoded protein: CASSGYGEVNYGYTF.

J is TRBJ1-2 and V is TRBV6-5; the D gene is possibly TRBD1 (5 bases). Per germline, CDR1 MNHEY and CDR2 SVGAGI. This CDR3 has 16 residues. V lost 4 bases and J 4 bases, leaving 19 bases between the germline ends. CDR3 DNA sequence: TGTGCCAGCAGTTTGGGACTTCCTGGGGGGGGCTATGGCTACACCTTC. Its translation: CASSLGLPGGGYGYTF.

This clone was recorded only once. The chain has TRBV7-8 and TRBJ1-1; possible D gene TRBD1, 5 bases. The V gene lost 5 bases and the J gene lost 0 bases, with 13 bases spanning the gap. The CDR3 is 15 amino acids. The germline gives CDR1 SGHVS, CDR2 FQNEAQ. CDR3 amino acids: CASSLGLQMNTEAFF. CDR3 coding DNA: TGTGCCAGCAGCCTGGGACTGCAGATGAACACTGAAGCTTTCTTT. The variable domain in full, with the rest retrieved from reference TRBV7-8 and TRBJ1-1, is GAGVSQSPRYKVAKRGQDVALRCDPISGHVSLFWYQQALGQGPEFLTYFQNEAQLDKSGLPSDRFFAERPEGSVSTLKIQRTQQEDSAVYLCASSLGLQMNTEAFFGQGTRLTVV.

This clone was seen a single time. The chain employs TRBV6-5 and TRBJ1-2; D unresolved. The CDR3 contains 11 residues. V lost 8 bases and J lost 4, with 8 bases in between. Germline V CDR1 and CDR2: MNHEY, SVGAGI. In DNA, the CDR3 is TGTGCCAGCGGGCAGGCCTATGGCTACACCTTC. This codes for CASGQAYGYTF.

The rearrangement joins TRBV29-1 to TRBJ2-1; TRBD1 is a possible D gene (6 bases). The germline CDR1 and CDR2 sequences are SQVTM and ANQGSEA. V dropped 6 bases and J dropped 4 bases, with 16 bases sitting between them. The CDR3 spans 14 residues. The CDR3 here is CSVLDRPVYNEQFF. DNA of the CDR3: TGCAGCGTCCTAGACAGGCCCGTATACAATGAGCAGTTCTTC.

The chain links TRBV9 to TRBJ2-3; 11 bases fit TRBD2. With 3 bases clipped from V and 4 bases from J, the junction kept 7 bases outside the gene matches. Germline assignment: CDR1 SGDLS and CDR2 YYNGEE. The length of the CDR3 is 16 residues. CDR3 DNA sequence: TGTGCCAGCAGCGCCTCCCCGGGACTAGCGGCAGATACGCAGTATTTT. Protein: CASSASPGLAADTQYF.

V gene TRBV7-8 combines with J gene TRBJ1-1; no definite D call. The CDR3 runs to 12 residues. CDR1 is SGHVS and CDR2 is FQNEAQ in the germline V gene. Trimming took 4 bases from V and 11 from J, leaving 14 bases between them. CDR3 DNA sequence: TGTGCCAGCAGCTCCAACAGTCGTGGGGCTTTCTTT. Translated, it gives CASSSNSRGAFF.

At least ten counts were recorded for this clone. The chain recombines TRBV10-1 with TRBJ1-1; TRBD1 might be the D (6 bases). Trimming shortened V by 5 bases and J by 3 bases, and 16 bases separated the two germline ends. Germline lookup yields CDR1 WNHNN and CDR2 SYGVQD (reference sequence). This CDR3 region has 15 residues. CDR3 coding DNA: TGCGCCAGCAGTCTCATACAGGGTAAGTACACTGAAGCTTTCTTT. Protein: CASSLIQGKYTEAFF.

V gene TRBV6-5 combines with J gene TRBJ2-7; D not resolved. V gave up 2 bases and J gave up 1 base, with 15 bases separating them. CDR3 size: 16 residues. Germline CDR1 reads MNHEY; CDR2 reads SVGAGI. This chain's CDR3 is CASSYSLESTSYEQYF. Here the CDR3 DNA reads TGTGCCAGCAGTTACAGCCTGGAGTCAACGTCCTACGAGCAGTACTTC.

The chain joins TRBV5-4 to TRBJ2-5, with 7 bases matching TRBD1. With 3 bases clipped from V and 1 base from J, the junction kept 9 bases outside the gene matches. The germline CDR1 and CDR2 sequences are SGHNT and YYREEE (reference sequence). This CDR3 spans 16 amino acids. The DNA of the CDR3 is TGTGCCAGCAGCTGGGGGCCAGGGGGATCCCAAGAGACCCAGTACTTC. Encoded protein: CASSWGPGGSQETQYF.

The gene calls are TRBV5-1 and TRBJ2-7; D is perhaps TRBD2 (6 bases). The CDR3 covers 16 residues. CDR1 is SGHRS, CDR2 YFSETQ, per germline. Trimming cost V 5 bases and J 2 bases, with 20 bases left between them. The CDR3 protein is CASRPGEVQLPYEQYF. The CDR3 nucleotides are TGCGCCAGCAGACCTGGGGAGGTCCAACTGCCCTACGAGCAGTACTTC.

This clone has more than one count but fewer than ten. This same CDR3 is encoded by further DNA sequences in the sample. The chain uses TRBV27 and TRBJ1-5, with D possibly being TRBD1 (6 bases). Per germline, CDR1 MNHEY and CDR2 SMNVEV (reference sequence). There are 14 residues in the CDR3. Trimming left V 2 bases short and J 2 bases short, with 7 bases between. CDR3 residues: CASSLAGGNQPQHF. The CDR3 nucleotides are TGTGCCAGCAGTTTAGCAGGGGGCAATCAGCCCCAGCATTTT.

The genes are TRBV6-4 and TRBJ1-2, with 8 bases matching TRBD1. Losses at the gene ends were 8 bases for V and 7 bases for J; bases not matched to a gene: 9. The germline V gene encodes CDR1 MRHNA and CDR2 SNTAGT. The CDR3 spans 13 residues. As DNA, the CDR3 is TGTGCCAGCCGAAGTTCAGGGGGCGTTGGCTACACCTTC. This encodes CASRSSGGVGYTF.

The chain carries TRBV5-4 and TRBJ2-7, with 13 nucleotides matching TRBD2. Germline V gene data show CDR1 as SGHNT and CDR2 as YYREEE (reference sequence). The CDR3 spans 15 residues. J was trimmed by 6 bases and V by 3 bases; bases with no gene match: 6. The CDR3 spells CASSSGLAGLVEQYF. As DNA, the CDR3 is TGTGCCAGCAGCTCGGGACTAGCGGGACTTGTCGAGCAGTACTTC.

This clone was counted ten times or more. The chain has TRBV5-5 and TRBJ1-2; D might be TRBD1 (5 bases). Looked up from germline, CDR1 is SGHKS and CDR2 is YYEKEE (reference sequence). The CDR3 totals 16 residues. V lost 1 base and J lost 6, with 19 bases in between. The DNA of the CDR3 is TGTGCCAGCAGCTTGAGCGGGACGGTACCCATTGATGGCTACACCTTC. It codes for CASSLSGTVPIDGYTF.

CDR3 in amino acids: CASRNGRLGPNQPQHF. CDR3 sequence (DNA): TGTGCCAGTAGGAATGGTAGGTTGGGGCCCAATCAGCCCCAGCATTTT. The genes are TRBV19 and TRBJ1-5, with a weak D call TRBD1 (5 bases). The CDR3 consists of 16 residues. V was clipped by 6 bases and J by 3 bases, with 18 bases between them. The germline gives CDR1 LNHDA, CDR2 SQIVND (reference sequence).

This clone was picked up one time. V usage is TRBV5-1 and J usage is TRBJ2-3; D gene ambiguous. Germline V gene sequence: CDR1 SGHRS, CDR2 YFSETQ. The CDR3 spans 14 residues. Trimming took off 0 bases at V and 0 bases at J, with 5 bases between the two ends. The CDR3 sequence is CASSLAYSTDTQYF. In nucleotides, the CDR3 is TGCGCCAGCAGCTTGGCCTATAGCACAGATACGCAGTATTTT.

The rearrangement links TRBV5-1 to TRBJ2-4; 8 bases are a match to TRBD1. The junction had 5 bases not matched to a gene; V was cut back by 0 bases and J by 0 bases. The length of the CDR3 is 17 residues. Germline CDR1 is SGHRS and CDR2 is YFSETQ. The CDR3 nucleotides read TGCGCCAGCAGCTTGGTATTCAGGGGGCAAGCCAAAAACATTCAGTACTTC. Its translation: CASSLVFRGQAKNIQYF.

CDR3 loop: CASSLPGQGFGYEQYF. DNA for the CDR3: TGCGCCAGCAGCCTCCCGGGACAGGGCTTCGGGTACGAGCAGTACTTC. V is TRBV5-1 and J is TRBJ2-7, with 9 bases lining up with TRBD1. This CDR3 is built from 16 residues. J was trimmed by 4 bases and V by 4 bases; bases with no gene match: 12. CDR1 SGHRS and CDR2 YFSETQ come from the germline V gene.